The text below deals with one T cell receptor (beta chain). The antigen is undetermined. V gave up 0 bases and J gave up 0 bases, with 11 bases separating them. This CDR3 has 16 residues. Germline V gene data show CDR1 as LNHNV and CDR2 as YYDKDF (reference sequence). This entry belongs to a study of T cell responses to AZD1222 COVID-19 vaccine. General study results and limits: Among the donors, most were white British and more were female, and clonal diversity was possibly underestimated. Spike regions recognized by vaccine-associated CD4 TCRs spanned the protein, led by 160-218 and 743-854. The study reported that nearly half of spike-specific TCRs target unmutated variant regions.

TCRdb's table, derived via immunoSEQ multiplex PCR, lists solely in-frame clones and lacks some. Of about 120,000 clones detected, around 86% appear once; the ten largest clones hold 2.5% to 3.5%. The sequence was collected from an adult who received the AZD1222 COVID-19 vaccine. The chain has TRBV15 and TRBJ1-1, with TRBD1 as a possible D gene (5 bases). The sample was peripheral blood, taken 28 days after the second AZD1222 dose. The CDR3 spells CATSRDWEGMNTEAFF. As DNA, the CDR3 is TGTGCCACCAGCAGAGATTGGGAGGGGATGAACACTGAAGCTTTCTTT.